Listed below are T cell receptor beta chains from one sample, sequenced in a study of siplizumab effects on memory and regulatory T cells. Sequencing used immunoSEQ multiplex PCR; TCRdb keeps in-frame clones, though not all of them. The table lists over 95,000 clones, around 93% of them singletons. Sequenced sample: non-Treg CD4+ T cells sorted from blood. The receptors originated from a human donor in good health. Both conserved end residues are part of each CDR3.

V gene	J gene	CDR3 protein
TRBV10-3	TRBJ2-2	CAISESVQNTGELFF
TRBV18	TRBJ2-3	CASSPDLAGDTQYF
TRBV5-4	TRBJ1-2	CASSPDRDYGYTF
TRBV7-2	TRBJ2-3	CASSLLGTTIDTQYF
TRBV7-8	TRBJ1-1	CASSRAAGGAFF
TRBV5-5	TRBJ1-6	CASSWTGTVNSPLHF
TRBV6-5	TRBJ1-1	CASGGQGSEAFF
TRBV10-3	TRBJ2-1	CAIRRPESAGSYNEQFF
TRBV2	TRBJ1-3	CASSETGAPGNTIYF
TRBV20-1	TRBJ2-3	CSAQDRDPYF
TRBV19	TRBJ2-3	CASQLAASTDTQYF
TRBV19	TRBJ2-3	CASRAGSGQYF
TRBV21-1	TRBJ2-7	CASSKGGGRGLPRQRRETYEQYF
TRBV10-3	TRBJ1-1	CAIRGGTEAFF
TRBV4-2	TRBJ2-7	CASSQGTSGATFSYEQYF
TRBV5-4	TRBJ2-2	CASSSLSGGRAGELFF
TRBV7-3	TRBJ2-3	CASSYGLAGGLGDTQYF
TRBV14	TRBJ2-7	CASSQEGTGRSYEQYF
TRBV30	TRBJ1-5	CAWSGPGTGGGQPQHF
TRBV5-4	TRBJ1-2	CASSLVGQGFNGYTF
TRBV29-1	TRBJ1-6	CSDYLGGQSYSPLHF
TRBV27	TRBJ1-3	CASSAYPPRFSGNTIYF
TRBV4-1	TRBJ2-3	CASSPGLAGLPSTDTQYF
TRBV4-3	TRBJ2-1	CASSQELGGGRWYEQFF
TRBV4-1	TRBJ2-7	CASSPGYEQYF
TRBV7-2	TRBJ2-4	CASSPTTALAKNIQYF
TRBV29-1	TRBJ2-5	CSVEYPRSQETQYF
TRBV20-1	TRBJ2-3	CSARVDTQYF
TRBV5-4	TRBJ2-5	CASSLEGRAQETQYF
TRBV7-3	TRBJ1-5	CASSLYGRDQPQHF
TRBV5-4	TRBJ1-5	CASSFWGNQPQHF
TRBV20-1	TRBJ1-1	CSASTDTEAFF
TRBV11-2	TRBJ2-2	CASSLLAGPTGELFF